This T cell receptor (beta chain) emerged from a study of blood T cell repertoires in COVID-19. Looking at the study overall: Sites across the United States, Italy and Spain contributed samples from acute and convalescent COVID-19.

There are 14 residues in the CDR3. Trimming took off 1 base at V and 2 bases at J, with 8 bases between the two ends. The V gene's germline CDR1 is KGHSH and CDR2 LQKENI. Sequenced by immunoSEQ multiplex PCR; TCRdb stores in-frame clones only, minus some. The sample includes about 280,000 clones, just under 90% of them seen just once. The sequence was collected from a woman aged 25-40 years with COVID-19, enrolled during active disease. Specimen: peripheral blood. J is TRBJ2-5 and V is TRBV18; possible D gene TRBD2, 7 bases. The CDR3 is CASSPQGGQETQYF. In DNA, the CDR3 is TGTGCCAGCTCACCACAGGGGGGGCAAGAGACCCAGTACTTC.